The sample holds one count of the clone carrying this T cell receptor (beta chain). The antigen is unknown. Germline V lookup: CDR1 DFQATT, CDR2 SNEGSKA (reference sequence). The CDR3 covers 14 residues. The junction had 5 bases not matched to a gene; V was cut back by 0 bases and J by 3 bases. Every TCR beta cDNA library bore unique molecular identifiers. Using its own MiXCR run on the PCR reads, TCRdb lists one record per CDR3 protein. The data show fewer than 900,000 distinct CDR3 sequences, about 45% seen once. These data come from a study of post-analysis software for immune sequencing data. The study's findings and limits: Controls showed lower frequencies than patients for roughly five TRBV segments, and TRBV5-6, TRBV5-1 and TRBV20-1 were among these. Compared against controls, patients with multiple sclerosis displayed significantly lower normalized Chao1 diversity.

Sequenced sample: blood. The chain has TRBV20-1 and TRBJ2-7, with 7 bases lining up with TRBD1. This clonotype was sampled from a girl aged 5-17 years with multiple sclerosis. Written as DNA, the CDR3 is TGCAGTGCTAGAGATAGGAACAGGGGCTACGAGCAGTACTTC. As protein: CSARDRNRGYEQYF.